Reported below is one T cell receptor (beta chain). Some clones are missing from TCRdb's copy, which holds only in-frame ones; the method was immunoSEQ multiplex PCR. The sample consists of about 400,000 clones, roughly 86% of them appearing once. This sample was taken from a study of blood T cell repertoires in COVID-19. Turning to the study itself: Acute and convalescent COVID-19 specimens originated in the United States, Italy and Spain.

From germline, CDR1 is KGHSH and CDR2 LQKENI. This CDR3 has 14 amino acids. Trimming took 3 bases from V and 3 from J, leaving 11 bases between them. The sequenced material came from peripheral blood. The TCR originated in a human donor in a cohort sampled during active COVID-19. The rearrangement links TRBV18 to TRBJ1-1, with D unresolved. CDR3 DNA: TGTGCCAGCTCACCCGGGGAATGGGACACTGAAGCTTTCTTT. Amino acids: CASSPGEWDTEAFF.